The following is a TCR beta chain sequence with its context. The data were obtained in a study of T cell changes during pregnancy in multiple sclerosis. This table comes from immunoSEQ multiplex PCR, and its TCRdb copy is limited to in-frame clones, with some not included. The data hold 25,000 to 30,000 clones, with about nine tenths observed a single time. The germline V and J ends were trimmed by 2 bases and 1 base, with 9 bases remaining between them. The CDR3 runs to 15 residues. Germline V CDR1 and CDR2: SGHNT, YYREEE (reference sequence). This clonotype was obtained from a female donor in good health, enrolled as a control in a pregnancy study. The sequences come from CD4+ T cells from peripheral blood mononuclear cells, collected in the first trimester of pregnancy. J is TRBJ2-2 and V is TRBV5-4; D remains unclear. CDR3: CASSFTLVNTGELFF. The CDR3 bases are TGTGCCAGCAGCTTCACCCTAGTGAACACCGGGGAGCTGTTTTTT.